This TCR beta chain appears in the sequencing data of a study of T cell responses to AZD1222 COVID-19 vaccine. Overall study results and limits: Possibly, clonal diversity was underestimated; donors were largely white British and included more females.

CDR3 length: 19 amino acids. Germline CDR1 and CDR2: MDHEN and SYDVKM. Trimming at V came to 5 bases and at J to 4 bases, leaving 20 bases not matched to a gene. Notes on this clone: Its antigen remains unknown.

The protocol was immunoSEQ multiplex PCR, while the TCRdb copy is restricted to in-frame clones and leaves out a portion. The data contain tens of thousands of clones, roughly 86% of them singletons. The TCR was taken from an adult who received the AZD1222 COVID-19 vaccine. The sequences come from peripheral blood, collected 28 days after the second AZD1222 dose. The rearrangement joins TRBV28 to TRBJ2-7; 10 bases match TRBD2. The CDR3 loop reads CASSGSSGRAVWVGYEQYF. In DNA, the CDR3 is TGTGCCAGCAGTGGCTCGAGCGGGAGGGCCGTTTGGGTGGGGTACGAGCAGTACTTC. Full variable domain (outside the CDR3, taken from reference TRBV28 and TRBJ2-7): DVKVTQSSRYLVKRTGEKVFLECVQDMDHENMFWYRQDPGLGLRLIYFSYDVKMKEKGDIPEGYSVSREKKERFSLILESASTNQTSMYLCASSGSSGRAVWVGYEQYFGPGTRLTVT.